The 5 T cell receptor beta chains presented below share a single source sample, sequenced in a study of glioma-infiltrating T cells. The iRepertoire nested amplicon-rescue multiplex PCR amplified TCR alpha and beta CDR3s from RNA. Via MiXCR, TCRdb re-called the multiplex PCR reads, giving one row per CDR3 protein. This table has a few hundred thousand distinct CDR3 sequences, 41% appearing once. Input material: glioma tissue, nonneoplastic brain tissue, or PBMCs (not recorded which). Receptors originate from a human donor with low-grade glioma or glioblastoma, undergoing nonglioma brain surgery, or in good health (not recorded which).

To note about this clonotype: This sequence may be a read error, since a much larger clone differs from it by one base. The V and J genes are TRBV28 and TRBJ2-5, with D perhaps TRBD1 (5 bases). Trimming stripped 2 bases from V and 5 bases from J, with 21 bases between. CDR3 size: 17 residues. Germline CDR1 is MDHEN and CDR2 is SYDVKM. CDR3 loop: CASSLLKLLRVGETQYF. CDR3 DNA sequence: TGTGCCAGCAGTTTACTTAAGCTTCTCAGGGTAGGGGAGACCCAGTACTTC.

This chain uses TRBV7-2 with TRBJ1-4; D not resolved. Trimming cost V 1 base and J 6 bases, with 9 bases left between them. Germline V gene lookup returns CDR1 SGHTA and CDR2 FQGNSA. The CDR3 covers 14 residues. The CDR3 DNA follows: TGTGCCAGCAGCTTAGTCGGGTCGGATGAAAAACTGTTTTTT. Its protein product is CASSLVGSDEKLFF.

Worth noting for this clonotype: Being one base from a much bigger clone, this may be a read error. This chain uses TRBV28 with TRBJ2-3; D unclear. There are 15 residues in the CDR3. CDR1 and CDR2 (germline): MDHEN, SYDVKM. V was clipped by 7 bases and J by 0 bases, with 14 bases between them. CDR3 in amino acids: CASNLPQASTDTQYF. DNA of the CDR3: TGTGCCAGCAACCTCCCTCAGGCTAGCACAGATACGCAGTATTTT.

On this clonotype itself: A much larger clone lies one base from this, so it may be a read error. The chain has TRBV25-1 and TRBJ2-3; D is uncertain. Germline V CDR1 and CDR2: MGHDK, SYGVNS. The length of the CDR3 is 17 residues. The ends were cut back, 6 bases at V and 2 bases at J, with 21 bases in the middle. This CDR3 reads CASRIGVSCVVTDTQYF. The CDR3 coding sequence is TGTGCCAGCAGGATAGGAGTTAGCTGTGTGGTCACAGATACGCAGTATTTT.

The rearrangement links TRBV20-1 to TRBJ2-2; tentatively, D is TRBD1 (6 bases). The germline V and J ends were trimmed by 6 bases and 4 bases, with 18 bases remaining between them. Germline CDR1 is DFQATT and CDR2 is SNEGSKA (reference sequence). The CDR3 runs 15 residues. In nucleotides, the CDR3 is TGCAGTGCCTCGGACAGCTGGAGGAGCACCGGGGAGCTGTTTTTT. It translates to CSASDSWRSTGELFF.